In this sample, the clone carrying this TCR beta chain turned up many times. No treatment had been given to any patient before thyroid surgery. CDR1 and CDR2 (germline): ENHRY, SYGVKD. V was shortened by 8 bases and J by 1 base, with 5 bases between the two germline ends. This CDR3 is 11 amino acids long. This sample is part of a study of metastatic and nonmetastatic thyroid tumors. Overall study: Comparative analysis of repertoires was undertaken across blood and tumor or nodule tissue obtained from malignant and benign thyroid patients.

TCRdb called clones again from the PCR reads with MiXCR. This sample carries 27,000 or so clones, about 15% of them seen once, and the ten largest clones take less than 20%. The sequence was collected from a male donor with papillary thyroid cancer or a benign thyroid nodule (not recorded which). Some clones in this sample may be carry-over from other donors' samples. Specimen: blood. This rearrangement joins TRBV10-3 to TRBJ1-1; TRBD1 might be the D (5 bases). In nucleotides, the CDR3 is TGTGCCATCCAGGGGAACACTGAAGCTTTCTTT. Translated, it gives CAIQGNTEAFF.